This T cell receptor (beta chain) was obtained from a study of beta chain features in type 1 diabetes. Study-level findings and limits: The naive, central memory and Treg TCRB repertoires showed an apparent similarity that was greater among patients than among healthy donors. Among patients with Type 1 diabetes, TCRB CDR3s were moderately but significantly shorter in every one of the four CD4+ subsets.

What was sequenced were expressed TCRB transcripts, since all of the isolated RNA had been reverse transcribed. Here immunoSEQ multiplex PCR was the method, and the copy in TCRdb shows in-frame clones only, minus some. The sample holds 130,000 to 150,000 clones, roughly 50% seen once. In total, each donor contributed a single heparinised blood draw that averaged around 0.12 L. CD4+ naive, central memory, regulatory and stem cell-like memory cells were sorted via CD45RO/CCR7/CD25/CD127/CD95/CD27. After removal of 5 bases from V and 9 bases from J, the junction contained 22 bases not matched to a gene. The V gene's germline CDR1 is MDHEN and CDR2 SYDVKM. The CDR3 is 19 residues long. Points on this clone: Its specificity is not known.

The V gene is TRBV28, the J gene TRBJ2-2; 9 bases fit TRBD1. The origin of this receptor is a man in his late teens or twenties in good health. The sample was Tregs from blood. The CDR3 here is CASSPYMGQGKRQGRELFF. CDR3 DNA sequence: TGTGCCAGCAGTCCGTATATGGGACAGGGAAAAAGACAGGGGCGGGAGCTGTTTTTT.